A single TCR beta chain is shown here with its context. As originally analysed: How many nucleated cells were present was estimated from reference gene primer amplification. Clones were read by immunoSEQ multiplex PCR, and TCRdb kept only the in-frame ones, dropping some. The V and J calls and clone size are taken from that table; D and trimming were inferred from the DNA. The sample contains roughly 300,000 clones, 80% to 95% of which appear only once. The entry originates in a study of blood T cell repertoires in COVID-19. Two consecutive negative NP/OP PCR tests, clearance, or resolved symptoms defined Cohort 3 recovery. This CDR3 comprises 15 residues. V dropped 1 base and J dropped 10 bases, with 16 bases sitting between them. Germline-derived CDR1 and CDR2 are SEHNR and FQNEAQ (reference sequence).

This TCR came from a woman aged 25 to 39 who had recovered from COVID-19. Sequencing was done on a sample of PBMCs or T cells enriched from blood (not recorded which). The J gene is TRBJ1-4, the V gene TRBV7-9; D may be TRBD1 (5 bases). The CDR3 reads CASSLETGLQGKLFF. The CDR3 region has the DNA TGTGCCAGCAGCTTAGAAACAGGTCTTCAAGGAAAACTGTTTTTT.